Listed below are T cell receptor beta chains from one sample, sequenced in a study of patients and donors after allogeneic stem cell transplantation. One entry per CDR3 protein results from TCRdb running MiXCR on the RT-PCR reads. The table has about 10,000 distinct CDR3 sequences, more than 4.5% seen once; the top ten hold about 24%. What was sequenced was blood, either unsorted or a sorted T cell fraction (not recorded which). The receptors originated from a human donor who was either an allogeneic HSCT recipient or a stem cell or donor lymphocyte infusion donor (not recorded which). It is not recorded whose cells these are; they may come from a transplant donor. CDR3s include the opening cysteine and the closing phenylalanine or tryptophan. D genes are given only for firm matches. For some rows the clone size is stated as once, few or many, or as a class when expanded; others skip it.

TRBV20-1	TRBJ2-1	TRBD2	.	TGCAGTGTCTCTAGCGGGAAGAATGAGCAGTTCTTC	CSVSSGKNEQFF
TRBV27	TRBJ1-5	.	many	TGTGCCAGTCGACAGCTTTATAGCAATCAGCCCCAGCATTTT	CASRQLYSNQPQHF
TRBV4-2	TRBJ2-7	TRBD2	.	TGTGCCAGCAGCCGGGGCCGGACTAGCGGGACCCACGAGCAGTACTTC	CASSRGRTSGTHEQYF
TRBV12-3/TRBV12-4	TRBJ2-3	.	many	TGTGCCAGCAGTTCGCGCAGGGCGGGGTGGACAGATACGCAGTATTTT	CASSSRRAGWTDTQYF
TRBV7-6	TRBJ2-3	.	many	TGTGCCAGCAGCTTGCCGGGAACCCGAACAAGAACAGATACGCAGTATTTT	CASSLPGTRTRTDTQYF
TRBV6-5	TRBJ2-7	.	many	TGTGCCAGCAGAACGGCAGGGAACGAGCAGTACTTC	CASRTAGNEQYF
TRBV20-1	TRBJ2-3	TRBD1	few	TGCAGTGCCACCTCCGGGACAGTCACAGATACGCAGTATTTT	CSATSGTVTDTQYF
TRBV19	TRBJ1-1	.	.	TGTGCCAGTAGTACCCAGACCAGTAGGACTCCCGAAGCTTTCTTT	CASSTQTSRTPEAFF
TRBV6-5	TRBJ1-3	.	large	TGTGCCAGCAGTTACCGGGTATCGGCTGGAAACACCATATATTTT	CASSYRVSAGNTIYF
TRBV6-6	TRBJ2-7	.	many	TGTGCCAGCAGTCGAACACGAACCGGGACAACGACTTACGAGCAGTACTTC	CASSRTRTGTTTYEQYF
TRBV6-5	TRBJ2-7	.	many	TGTGCCAGCAGTTACTCCCCCGTTAGAGGGGAGCAGTACTTC	CASSYSPVRGEQYF
TRBV12-3/TRBV12-4	TRBJ2-7	TRBD2	.	TGTGCCAGCAGTGATTCTAGCGGGAGTTTGGGCGAGCAGTACTTC	CASSDSSGSLGEQYF
TRBV3-1	TRBJ2-1	TRBD2	medium-sized	TGTGCCAGCAGCGGACTAGCGGGGAACTACAATGAGCAGTTCTTC	CASSGLAGNYNEQFF
TRBV20-1	TRBJ1-2	.	many	TGCAGTGCTCCCCGCCCGGCGCAGAATTATGGCTACACCTTC	CSAPRPAQNYGYTF
TRBV18	TRBJ2-7	.	.	TGTGCCAGCTCACCACTTTCGGCAGCCGATTCCTACGAGCAGTACTTC	CASSPLSAADSYEQYF
TRBV28	TRBJ1-4	.	many	TGTGCCAGCAGCGCCTCAAGTTTCCGACTGTTTTTT	CASSASSFRLFF
TRBV12-3/TRBV12-4	TRBJ1-6	TRBD1	medium-sized	TGTGCCAGCAGTCCCGGACAGGGGAATTCACCCCTCCACTTT	CASSPGQGNSPLHF
TRBV6-2/TRBV6-3	TRBJ2-1	TRBD1	few	TGTGCCAGCACCCACCGACAGGGGGCTTCCTACAATGAGCAGTTCTTC	CASTHRQGASYNEQFF
TRBV5-5	TRBJ2-7	.	few	TGTGCCAGCAGCTTTAAGGTAGTCTCCTACGAGCAGTACTTC	CASSFKVVSYEQYF
TRBV20-1	TRBJ2-1	TRBD1	.	TGCAGTGCAGCCGGGCAGGGGGACAATGAGCAGTTCTTC	CSAAGQGDNEQFF
TRBV12-3/TRBV12-4	TRBJ2-5	TRBD2	.	TGTGCCAGCAGTTCATACTCTAGCGGGAGCAAAGGAGAGACCCAGTACTTC	CASSSYSSGSKGETQYF
TRBV9	TRBJ2-1	.	.	TGTGCCAGCAGCGTCGACAGGGCGGGGAATGAGCAGTTCTTC	CASSVDRAGNEQFF
TRBV5-6	TRBJ1-6	.	medium-sized	TGTGCCAGCAGCTTTCGACAGTCTTATAATTCACCCCTCCACTTT	CASSFRQSYNSPLHF
TRBV20-1	TRBJ1-3	.	many	TGCAGTGCCCTGCGGCGGCCGGATAGCACCATATATTTT	CSALRRPDSTIYF
TRBV20-1	TRBJ2-1	TRBD2	few	TGCAGTGCTAGAGCTAGGGTAGCGGGAGGGGATGAGCAGTTCTTC	CSARARVAGGDEQFF
TRBV3-2	TRBJ2-5	.	many	TGTGCCAGCAGCCAGAAACGGGGATTCCAAGAGACCCAGTACTTC	CASSQKRGFQETQYF
TRBV29-1	TRBJ2-2	TRBD1	many	TGCAGCGCCCGGACAGGGTTCGGGGAGCTGTTTTTT	CSARTGFGELFF
TRBV10-3	TRBJ1-4	.	many	TGTGCCATCAGTGGGCAGGGTCCCGGTGAAAAACTGTTTTTT	CAISGQGPGEKLFF
TRBV6-5	TRBJ2-7	TRBD1	many	TGTGCCAGCAGTTACTCTGGACAGGGGTACGAGCAGTACTTC	CASSYSGQGYEQYF